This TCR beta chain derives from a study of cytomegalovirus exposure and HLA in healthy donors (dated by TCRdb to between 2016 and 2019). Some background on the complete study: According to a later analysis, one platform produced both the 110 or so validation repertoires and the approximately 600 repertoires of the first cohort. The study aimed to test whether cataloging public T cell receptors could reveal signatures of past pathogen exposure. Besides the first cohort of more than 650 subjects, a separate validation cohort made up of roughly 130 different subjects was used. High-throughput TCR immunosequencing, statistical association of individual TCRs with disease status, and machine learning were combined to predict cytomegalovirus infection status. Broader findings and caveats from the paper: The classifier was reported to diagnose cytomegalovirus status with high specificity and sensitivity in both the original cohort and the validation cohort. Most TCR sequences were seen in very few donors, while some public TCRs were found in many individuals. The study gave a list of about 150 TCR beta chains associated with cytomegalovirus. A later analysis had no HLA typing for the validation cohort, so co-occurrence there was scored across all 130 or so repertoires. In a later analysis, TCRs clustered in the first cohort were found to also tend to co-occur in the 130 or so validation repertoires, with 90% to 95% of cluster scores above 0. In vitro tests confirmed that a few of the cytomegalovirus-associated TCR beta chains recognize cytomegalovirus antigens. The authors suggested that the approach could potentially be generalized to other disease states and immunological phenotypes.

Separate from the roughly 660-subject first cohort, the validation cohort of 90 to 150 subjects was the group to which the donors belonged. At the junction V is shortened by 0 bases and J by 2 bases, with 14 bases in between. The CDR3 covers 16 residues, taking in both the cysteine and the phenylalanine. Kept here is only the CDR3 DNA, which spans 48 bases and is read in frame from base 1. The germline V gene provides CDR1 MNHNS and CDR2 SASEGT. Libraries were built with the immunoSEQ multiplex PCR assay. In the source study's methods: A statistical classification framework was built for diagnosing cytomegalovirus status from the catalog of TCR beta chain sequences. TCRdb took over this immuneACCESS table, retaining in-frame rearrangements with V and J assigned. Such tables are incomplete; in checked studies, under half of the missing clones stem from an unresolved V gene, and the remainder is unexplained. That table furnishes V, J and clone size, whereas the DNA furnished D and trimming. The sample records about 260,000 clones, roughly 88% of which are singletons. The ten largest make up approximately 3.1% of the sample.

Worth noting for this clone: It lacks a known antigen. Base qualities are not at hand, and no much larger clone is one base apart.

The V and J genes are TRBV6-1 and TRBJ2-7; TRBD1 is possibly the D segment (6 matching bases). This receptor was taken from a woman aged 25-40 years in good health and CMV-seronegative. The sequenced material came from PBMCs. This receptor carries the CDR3 CASSEALHRATYEQYF. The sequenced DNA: TGTGCCAGCAGTGAAGCGCTTCACAGGGCAACCTACGAGCAGTACTTC.